This entry features one TCR beta chain sequence. The sample belongs to a study of T cell changes during pregnancy in multiple sclerosis. Libraries were prepared by immunoSEQ multiplex PCR; TCRdb keeps only in-frame clonotypes and omits some of them. The repertoire holds roughly 100,000 clones, about 91% seen once, with roughly 0.88% in the top ten. J lost 6 bases, V lost 5 bases, and 8 bases had no gene match. The CDR3 is 15 amino acids. Germline V CDR1 and CDR2: MRHNA, SNTAGT. Source: peripheral blood, taken after pregnancy. The sequence was obtained from a female donor with multiple sclerosis, enrolled in a pregnancy study. The V call is TRBV6-4, the J call TRBJ1-5; TRBD1 matches at 9 bases. DNA of the CDR3: TGTGCCAGCAGTCTTAGGGACAGGGTGACTCAGCCCCAGCATTTT. Translating gives CASSLRDRVTQPQHF.